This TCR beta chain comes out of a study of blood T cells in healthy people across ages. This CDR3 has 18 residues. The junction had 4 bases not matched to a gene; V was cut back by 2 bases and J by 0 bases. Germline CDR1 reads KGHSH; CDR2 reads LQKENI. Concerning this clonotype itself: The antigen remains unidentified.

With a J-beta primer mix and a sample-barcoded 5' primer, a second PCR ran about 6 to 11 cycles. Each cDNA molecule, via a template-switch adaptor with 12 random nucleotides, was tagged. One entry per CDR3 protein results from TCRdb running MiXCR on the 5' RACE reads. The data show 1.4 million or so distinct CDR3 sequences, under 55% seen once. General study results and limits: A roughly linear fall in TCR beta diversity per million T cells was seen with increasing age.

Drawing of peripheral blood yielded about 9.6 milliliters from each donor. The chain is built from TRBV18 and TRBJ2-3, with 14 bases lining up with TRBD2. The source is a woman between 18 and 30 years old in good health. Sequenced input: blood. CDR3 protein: CASSPMGTSGSSTDTQYF. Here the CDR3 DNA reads TGTGCCAGCTCACCAATGGGGACTAGCGGGAGTAGCACAGATACGCAGTATTTT.